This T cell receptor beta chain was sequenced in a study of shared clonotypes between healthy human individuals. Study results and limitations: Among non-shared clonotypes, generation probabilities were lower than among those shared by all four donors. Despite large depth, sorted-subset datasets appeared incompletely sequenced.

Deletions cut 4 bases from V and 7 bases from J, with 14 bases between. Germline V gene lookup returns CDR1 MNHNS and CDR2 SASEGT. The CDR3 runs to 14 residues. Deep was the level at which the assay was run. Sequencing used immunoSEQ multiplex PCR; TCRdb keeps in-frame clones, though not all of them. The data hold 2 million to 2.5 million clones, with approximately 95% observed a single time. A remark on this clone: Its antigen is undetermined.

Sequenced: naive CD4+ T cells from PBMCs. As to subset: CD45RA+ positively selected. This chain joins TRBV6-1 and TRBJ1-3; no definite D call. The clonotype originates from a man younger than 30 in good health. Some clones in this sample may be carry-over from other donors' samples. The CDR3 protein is CASSGLLGSNTIYF. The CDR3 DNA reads TGTGCCAGCAGTGGGCTATTGGGAAGTAACACCATATATTTT.